Following are 26 T cell receptor beta chains from one sample sequenced in a study of breast tumors, draining lymph nodes, adjacent tissues. TCRdb reanalysed the multiplex PCR reads using MiXCR and keeps one entry per CDR3 protein. Among under 300,000 distinct CDR3 sequences listed, less than 40% were seen once. Axillary draining lymph nodes of breast cancer patients supplied the node samples. The sequencing sample was made of axillary lymph node tissue. All receptors come from a female donor with breast cancer. Some clones in this sample may be carry-over from other donors' samples.

To note about this clonotype: Since a much larger clone is just one base distant, this may be a read error. This chain joins TRBV7-9 and TRBJ2-2; the D gene is possibly TRBD1 (7 bases). CDR1 and CDR2 (germline): SEHNR, FQNEAQ (reference sequence). CDR3 length: 14 residues. The CDR3 sequence is CASSLLQGTGGLFF. CDR3 DNA: TGTGCCAGCAGCTTATTACAGGGGACCGGGGGGCTGTTTTTT. The whole variable domain, filled in from reference TRBV7-9 and TRBJ2-2, reads DTGVSQNPRHKITKRGQNVTFRCDPISEHNRLYWYRQTLGQGPEFLTYFQNEAQLEKSRLLSDRFSAERPKGSFSTLEIQRTEQGDSAMYLCASSLLQGTGGLFFGEGSRLTVL.

This clonotype was counted ten times or more. The chain uses TRBV6-1 and TRBJ1-3; no definite D call. V lost 8 bases and J lost 4, with 6 bases in between. This CDR3 contains 11 residues. The germline gives CDR1 MNHNS, CDR2 SASEGT. CDR3 bases: TGTGCCAGCCAGTCAGGAAACACCATATATTTT. This sequence encodes CASQSGNTIYF.

The chain uses TRBV9 and TRBJ2-2; perhaps TRBD2 as D (5 bases). Germline CDR1 and CDR2: SGDLS and YYNGEE. The CDR3 loop spans 15 amino acids. V was clipped by 0 bases and J by 1 base, with 7 bases between them. The CDR3 DNA follows: TGTGCCAGCAGCGTAGAGGCGGGGAACACCGGGGAGCTGTTTTTT. The encoded protein is CASSVEAGNTGELFF. The whole variable domain, remainder taken from reference TRBV9 and TRBJ2-2, is DSGVTQTPKHLITATGQRVTLRCSPRSGDLSVYWYQQSLDQGLQFLIQYYNGEERAKGNILERFSAQQFPDLHSELNLSSLELGDSALYFCASSVEAGNTGELFFGEGSRLTVL.

The chain recombines TRBV19 with TRBJ2-1; 7 bases are a match to TRBD1. The germline CDR1 and CDR2 sequences are LNHDA and SQIVND (reference sequence). Trimming at V came to 2 bases and at J to 7 bases, leaving 20 bases not matched to a gene. The CDR3 has 19 amino acids. CDR3 DNA sequence: TGTGCCAGTAGTATATCTCCGGGGAAGAAGGGACAGAAAAGGAATGAGCAGTTCTTC. This gives the protein CASSISPGKKGQKRNEQFF. The full variable domain, in which reference TRBV19 and TRBJ2-1 provide the parts outside the CDR3, is DGGITQSPKYLFRKEGQNVTLSCEQNLNHDAMYWYRQDPGQGLRLIYYSQIVNDFQKGDIAEGYSVSREKKESFPLTVTSAQKNPTAFYLCASSISPGKKGQKRNEQFFGPGTRLTVL.

The rearrangement joins TRBV19 to TRBJ2-1, with 11 bases fitting TRBD1. J was trimmed by 4 bases and V by 5 bases; bases with no gene match: 1. The CDR3 has 14 residues. Germline CDR1 is LNHDA and CDR2 is SQIVND (reference sequence). The CDR3 is CASSRDRGYNEQFF. CDR3 sequence (DNA): TGTGCCAGTAGTCGGGACAGGGGGTACAATGAGCAGTTCTTC.

In this sample, this clonotype turned up a few times. CDR3 nucleotides: TGTGCCAGCAGTCCCGACGGGGACCAAGAGACCCAGTACTTC. Translating it yields CASSPDGDQETQYF. V is TRBV6-5 and J is TRBJ2-5; a weak D match, TRBD2 (5 bases). V lost 5 bases, J lost 0 bases, and 10 bases lay in between. Germline CDR1 and CDR2: MNHEY and SVGAGI. CDR3 length: 14 amino acids.

This clonotype was observed a few times. The DNA of the CDR3 is TGTGCCAGCAGCCAATTCGGTAAGAATGAGCAGTTCTTC. Translated: CASSQFGKNEQFF. V and J are TRBV3-1 and TRBJ2-1; D is uncertain. Germline CDR1 is LGHDT and CDR2 is YNNKEL (reference sequence). The CDR3 is 13 amino acids. V was trimmed by 2 bases and J by 7 bases, leaving 9 bases between them.

Many counts were recorded for this clonotype. The rearrangement uses TRBV7-9 and TRBJ2-7; tentative D call: TRBD1 (6 bases). CDR3 length: 17 residues. Germline CDR1 is SEHNR and CDR2 is FQNEAQ (reference sequence). V was shortened by 4 bases and J by 2 bases, with 21 bases between the two germline ends. The CDR3 coding sequence is TGTGCCAGCAGCTACCGAGCCCGGGGACAACCAACCTACGAGCAGTACTTC. Its protein product is CASSYRARGQPTYEQYF.

This sequence joins TRBV2 and TRBJ1-6; D remains unclear. CDR3 length: 16 residues. Trimming shortened V by 6 bases and J by 5 bases, and 17 bases separated the two germline ends. Looked up from germline, CDR1 is SNHLY and CDR2 is FYNNEI. The CDR3 loop is CASSLSLGANNSPLHF. CDR3 DNA: TGTGCCAGCAGCCTAAGTTTAGGAGCTAATAATTCACCCCTCCACTTT.

To note about this clonotype: Since a much larger clone is just one base distant, this may be a read error. This is likely a read error, given that the CDR3 carries no conserved phenylalanine or tryptophan at its end. V and J are TRBV9 and TRBJ2-7; D gene unclear. Germline CDR1 and CDR2: SGDLS and YYNGEE. This CDR3 has 13 amino acids. The V and J ends lost 3 bases and 5 bases respectively, with 12 bases between them. The CDR3 region has the DNA TGTGCCAGCAGCGAGACCCCCTCGAACGAGCAGTACTCC. It is translated as CASSETPSNEQYS.

Written as DNA, the CDR3 is TGTGCCAGCAGCTTGGCCGGACAGGGACGGGAAAAACTGTTTTTT. It encodes CASSLAGQGREKLFF. The V and J genes are TRBV5-5 and TRBJ1-4, with 8 bases matching TRBD1. Per the germline V gene, CDR1 is SGHKS and CDR2 is YYEKEE (reference sequence). The CDR3 covers 15 residues. With V trimmed by 0 bases and J by 8 bases, 6 bases remained unmatched.

This clonotype was detected many times. V is TRBV19 and J is TRBJ1-2, with D possibly being TRBD1 (5 bases). Trimming took 10 bases from V and 2 from J, leaving 11 bases between them. Per the germline V gene, CDR1 is LNHDA and CDR2 is SQIVND (reference sequence). This CDR3 comprises 12 residues. CDR3 protein: CATWTNNYGYTF. CDR3 nucleotide sequence: TGTGCCACCTGGACAAACAACTATGGCTACACCTTC.

In its sample, this clonotype was seen many times. The chain uses TRBV20-1 and TRBJ2-5; D is perhaps TRBD2 (5 bases). Trimming removed 1 base at V and 2 bases at J, with 11 bases between. This CDR3 has 14 residues. Germline values: CDR1 DFQATT, CDR2 SNEGSKA (reference sequence). This chain's CDR3 is CSARGNTGQETQYF. DNA of the CDR3: TGCAGTGCTAGAGGTAACACGGGACAAGAGACCCAGTACTTC.

This clonotype has a count of ten or more. V usage is TRBV12-3 or TRBV12-4 and J usage is TRBJ2-1; 9 positions agree with TRBD2. The V segment lost 6 bases and the J segment 3 bases; nucleotides outside the gene matches: 9. The length of the CDR3 is 16 residues. The CDR3: CASRLTLAGFYNEQFF. As DNA, the CDR3 is TGTGCCAGCAGGCTGACTCTAGCGGGATTCTACAATGAGCAGTTCTTC.

This clonotype was seen repeatedly, ten times or more. The chain recombines TRBV5-1 with TRBJ2-7; D remains unclear. There are 12 residues in the CDR3. V gave up 2 bases and J gave up 0 bases, with 3 bases separating them. Germline CDR1 is SGHRS and CDR2 is YFSETQ. The CDR3 DNA reads as TGCGCCAGCAGCTTCTCCTCCTACGAGCAGTACTTC. Encoded protein: CASSFSSYEQYF.

This clonotype came up once. The CDR3 reads CASSCGSGRAYEQYF. The CDR3 DNA is TGTGCCAGCAGTTGTGGTAGCGGGAGGGCCTACGAGCAGTACTTC. This rearrangement joins TRBV28 to TRBJ2-7; 11 bases are shared with TRBD2. V lost 4 bases to trimming and J lost 2 bases; unmatched junction nucleotides: 4. Germline-derived CDR1 and CDR2 are MDHEN and SYDVKM. This CDR3 is built from 15 residues.

This clonotype was detected ten times or more. The gene calls are TRBV2 and TRBJ2-7; 10 bases agree with TRBD2. The CDR3 sequence is 14 residues long. The ends lost 6 bases at V and 7 bases at J; junction bases unmatched: 9. Looked up from germline, CDR1 is SNHLY and CDR2 is FYNNEI. DNA for the CDR3: TGTGCCAGCAGAGCGGGAGGGACCTCTCTAGAGCAGTACTTC. This encodes CASRAGGTSLEQYF.

The chain is built from TRBV10-1 and TRBJ2-2; unclear D gene. Germline lookup yields CDR1 WNHNN and CDR2 SYGVQD (reference sequence). The CDR3 is 15 residues long. Deletions cut 6 bases from V and 0 bases from J, with 11 bases between. The CDR3, as DNA: TGCGCCAGCAGCATGGACGGAGCGAACACCGGGGAGCTGTTTTTT. Amino acid sequence: CASSMDGANTGELFF.

The sample holds many counts of this clonotype. This chain links TRBV19 with TRBJ2-1, with 10 bases fitting TRBD2. The CDR3 extends over 20 amino acids. With V trimmed by 7 bases and J by 6 bases, 24 bases remained unmatched. Germline V gene sequence: CDR1 LNHDA, CDR2 SQIVND (reference sequence). CDR3 residues: CASTLGEWTVTSGPSNEQFF. In DNA form, the CDR3 reads TGTGCCAGTACCCTAGGGGAGTGGACAGTGACTAGCGGGCCTTCCAATGAGCAGTTCTTC.

This chain links TRBV5-1 with TRBJ2-1; 8 nucleotides align to TRBD2. The germline V gene encodes CDR1 SGHRS and CDR2 YFSETQ. V gave up 6 bases and J gave up 10 bases; unmatched junction bases: 12. The CDR3 loop spans 14 amino acids. CDR3 bases: TGCGCCAGCAACTTTGGAAGCGGGAGTGACGAGCAGTTCTTC. Amino acid sequence: CASNFGSGSDEQFF.

This clonotype showed up many times. The chain has TRBV5-1 and TRBJ2-7; either TRBD1 or TRBD2 may supply D (5 bases each). The CDR3 spans 13 residues. The V end was cut by 6 bases, the J end by 2 bases, with 12 bases between. Germline CDR1 reads SGHRS; CDR2 reads YFSETQ. The CDR3 DNA reads TGCGCCAGCAACTTAGAGGGGACCTACGAGCAGTACTTC. Protein: CASNLEGTYEQYF.

This clonotype was counted many times. The genes are TRBV4-3 and TRBJ2-7; D gene uncertain. The length of the CDR3 is 19 residues. Germline V gives CDR1 LGHNA, CDR2 YSLEER. Trimming shortened V by 0 bases and J by 0 bases, and 21 bases separated the two germline ends. The CDR3 protein is CASSQDFPLSPVASYEQYF. CDR3 DNA: TGCGCCAGCAGCCAAGATTTTCCCCTCTCCCCGGTGGCCTCCTACGAGCAGTACTTC.

Notes on this clonotype: No DNA is shown, since the ends of the CDR3 on it are uncertain; the CDR3 is the one TCRdb lists. This chain connects TRBV28 to TRBJ2-1; the table's D call, TRBD2, was not checked against the DNA. Germline CDR1 is MDHEN and CDR2 is SYDVKM. A total of 15 residues make up the CDR3, ends included. This CDR3 reads CASSSSGLEDNEQFF.

This clonotype was seen at least ten times. The chain carries TRBV18 and TRBJ1-2; D remains unclear. The germline CDR1 and CDR2 sequences are KGHSH and LQKENI. The CDR3 runs to 13 residues. The germline V and J ends were trimmed by 6 bases and 7 bases, with 15 bases remaining between them. CDR3 in amino acids: CASSPAIGTGYTF. The CDR3 nucleotides read TGTGCCAGCTCCCCGGCGATCGGTACTGGCTACACCTTC. The variable domain in full, with the rest retrieved from reference TRBV18 and TRBJ1-2, is NAGVMQNPRHLVRRRGQEARLRCSPMKGHSHVYWYRQLPEEGLKFMVYLQKENIIDESGMPKERFSAEFPKEGPSILRIQQVVRGDSAAYFCASSPAIGTGYTFGSGTRLTVV.

The chain links TRBV11-3 to TRBJ2-1; 11 bases fit TRBD2. V trimming: 1 base; J trimming: 8 bases; junction bases outside the gene matches: 7. Germline V gives CDR1 SGHNT, CDR2 YENEEA. The CDR3 totals 16 residues. The CDR3: CASSLGASGGWDEQFF. Written as DNA, the CDR3 is TGTGCCAGCAGCTTAGGGGCTAGCGGGGGGTGGGATGAGCAGTTCTTC.

This clonotype was seen many times. The V gene is TRBV5-1, the J gene TRBJ1-6; D perhaps matches TRBD1 (5 bases). The germline gives CDR1 SGHRS, CDR2 YFSETQ. The CDR3 has 15 amino acids. V lost 3 bases to trimming and J lost 2 bases, with 9 bases between them. The CDR3: CASSWQGAYNSPLHF. The CDR3 coding sequence is TGCGCCAGCAGCTGGCAGGGTGCCTATAATTCACCCCTCCACTTT.